One sample yielded the 21 T cell receptor beta chains listed below, sequenced in a study of T cells after yellow fever vaccination (dated by TCRdb to between 2018 and 2021). The meaning of the sample's treatment or condition label: live attenuated yellow fever vaccine strain. Library prep was done by 5' RACE. For sequencing, an Illumina HiSeq 2500 was employed. TCRdb applied fastp at Q25 and MiXCR to the public reads, then kept only in-frame beta chains. Each entry merges the rows of one CDR3 protein and shows their most common DNA and genes. This sample holds approximately 550,000 distinct CDR3 sequences; less than 20% were observed only once. The ten largest clones represent roughly an eighth of the sample. Here the sequenced sample was PBMCs, taken 15 days after the yellow fever booster vaccination. These receptors were collected from a man under 40 who received the YFV17D yellow fever vaccine.

The gene calls are TRBV28 and TRBJ2-3, with 7 nucleotides matching TRBD1. The CDR3 runs to 16 residues. J was trimmed by 2 bases and V by 7 bases; bases with no gene match: 12. Germline V gene sequence: CDR1 MDHEN, CDR2 SYDVKM. The CDR3 region has the DNA TGTGCCAGCACGTACCTCAGGGGGACACTCACAGATACGCAGTATTTT. Amino acid sequence: CASTYLRGTLTDTQYF.

There are a few counts of this clonotype. V usage is TRBV5-4 and J usage is TRBJ2-7, with D tentatively TRBD1 (5 bases). The CDR3 contains 15 residues. V lost 0 bases and J 6 bases, leaving 16 bases between the germline ends. Germline CDR1 and CDR2: SGHNT and YYREEE (reference sequence). The CDR3 sequence: CASSLATATSAEQYF. The CDR3 DNA reads TGTGCCAGCAGCTTGGCGACAGCCACTTCCGCCGAGCAGTACTTC.

By share of the sample, this clonotype is medium-sized. This chain joins TRBV7-9 and TRBJ1-2; no clear D. Germline CDR1 is SEHNR and CDR2 is FQNEAQ (reference sequence). V lost 3 bases and J lost 5, with 10 bases in between. CDR3 length: 13 amino acids. In DNA form, the CDR3 reads TGTGCCAGCAGCTTCGGACGGGATTATGGCTACACCTTC. Encoded protein: CASSFGRDYGYTF. Filled out from reference TRBV7-9 and TRBJ1-2, the complete variable domain reads DTGVSQNPRHKITKRGQNVTFRCDPISEHNRLYWYRQTLGQGPEFLTYFQNEAQLEKSRLLSDRFSAERPKGSFSTLEIQRTEQGDSAMYLCASSFGRDYGYTFGSGTRLTVV.

This clonotype was seen only once. The chain recombines TRBV6-1 with TRBJ1-1; possibly TRBD1 for D (5 bases). Germline values: CDR1 MNHNS, CDR2 SASEGT. Trimming removed 6 bases from V and 11 bases from J, with 19 bases in between. This CDR3 contains 13 residues. DNA of the CDR3: TGTGCCAGCAGCACTGGGACGAGAGGTCACGCTTTCTTT. It encodes CASSTGTRGHAFF.

The V gene is TRBV7-6, the J gene TRBJ2-5; D possibly corresponds to TRBD1 (5 bases). With 5 bases removed from V and 7 bases from J, the gap between germline ends came to 17 bases. In germline, CDR1 is SGHVS, CDR2 FNYEAQ. The CDR3 totals 14 residues. CDR3 region: CASSPDPGRGTQYF. The CDR3 DNA is TGTGCCAGCAGCCCCGACCCGGGTAGGGGGACCCAGTACTTC.

CDR3 residues: CSAHGRNLSYNEQFF. The CDR3 bases are TGCAGTGCTCACGGACGGAACCTCTCCTACAATGAGCAGTTCTTC. The chain has TRBV20-1 and TRBJ2-1; no reliable D call. There are 15 residues in the CDR3. The germline V gene has CDR1 DFQATT and CDR2 SNEGSKA (reference sequence). V was cut by 5 bases and J by 0 bases, with 14 bases left in between.

The chain has TRBV6-1 and TRBJ2-1; 9 bases match TRBD2. The V gene's germline CDR1 is MNHNS and CDR2 SASEGT. The CDR3 contains 17 residues. The V segment lost 6 bases and the J segment 4 bases; nucleotides outside the gene matches: 13. CDR3 amino acids: CASRRGVAGDGYNEQFF. CDR3 DNA sequence: TGTGCCAGCAGACGAGGGGTAGCGGGAGATGGTTACAATGAGCAGTTCTTC.

In this sample, this clonotype turned up a few times. V and J are TRBV29-1 and TRBJ2-2, with 7 bases identical to TRBD1. The J segment lost 4 bases and the V segment lost 7 bases, leaving 12 bases of the junction unmatched. Germline V gives CDR1 SQVTM, CDR2 ANQGSEA. This CDR3 contains 15 residues. In DNA form, the CDR3 reads TGCAGCGCGCTTATAGGACAGGCCCGCACCGGGGAGCTGTTTTTT. It specifies CSALIGQARTGELFF.

DNA for the CDR3: TGTGCCAGCAGCTTCGCGCCAGGGGGACTCTACGAGCAGTACTTC. Translation gives CASSFAPGGLYEQYF. This rearrangement joins TRBV5-6 to TRBJ2-7; weak D call: TRBD1 (7 bases). The germline V and J ends were trimmed by 2 bases and 3 bases, with 15 bases remaining between them. The germline V gene has CDR1 SGHDT and CDR2 YYEEEE. CDR3 length: 15 residues.

This clonotype was recorded a few times. The chain joins TRBV24-1 to TRBJ2-5; the D gene could be TRBD1 or TRBD2 (5 bases each). Trimming took 2 bases from V and 3 from J, leaving 12 bases between them. Germline assignment: CDR1 KGHDR and CDR2 SFDVKD. The CDR3 consists of 15 residues. CDR3 nucleotides: TGTGCCACCAGTGATTCCGGGACGGCAGAAGAGACCCAGTACTTC. This encodes CATSDSGTAEETQYF.

The chain couples TRBV20-1 to TRBJ2-3; either TRBD1 or TRBD2 may fit D (5 bases each). This CDR3 is 14 amino acids long. Germline V gives CDR1 DFQATT, CDR2 SNEGSKA (reference sequence). Between the trimmed V and J ends, which lost 1 base and 3 bases, there was a span of 11 bases. The DNA for the CDR3 is TGCAGTGCTAGAGCCCCTGAGGGGACAGATACGCAGTATTTT. Translated: CSARAPEGTDTQYF.

This chain joins TRBV12-3 or TRBV12-4 and TRBJ1-2; 11 bases line up with TRBD1. The CDR3 is made up of 15 amino acids. Trimming at V came to 4 bases and at J to 4 bases, leaving 5 bases not matched to a gene. The CDR3 is CASSYAGTGGYGYTF. The DNA for the CDR3 is TGTGCCAGCAGTTATGCCGGGACAGGGGGCTATGGCTACACCTTC.

The rearrangement links TRBV4-2 to TRBJ2-7; 8 positions agree with TRBD2. The CDR3 is 16 residues long. The J segment lost 7 bases and the V segment lost 4 bases, leaving 15 bases of the junction unmatched. The germline CDR1 and CDR2 sequences are LGHNA and YNFKEQ. CDR3 in DNA: TGTGCCAGCAGCCTTGAGCCGGGACTAGACAATGAGGAGCAGTACTTC. It yields the protein CASSLEPGLDNEEQYF.

The chain is built from TRBV25-1 and TRBJ1-4, with D possibly TRBD1 on 5 matching bases. CDR1 is MGHDK, CDR2 SYGVNS, per germline. The CDR3 is 20 amino acids. V lost 1 base and J 0 bases, leaving 21 bases between the germline ends. CDR3 nucleotides: TGTGCCAGCAGTGAATGGCCCCGGGACGTCTACCTCGCAACTAATGAAAAACTGTTTTTT. Protein product: CASSEWPRDVYLATNEKLFF.

This clonotype came up a few times. The V gene is TRBV7-2, the J gene TRBJ2-3; 8 bases are shared with TRBD2. The CDR3 has 16 residues. J gave up 2 bases and V 6 bases, and 10 bases lay outside the gene matches. The germline V gene has CDR1 SGHTA and CDR2 FQGNSA. The CDR3 region is CASRTGLDKFTDTQYF. Here the CDR3 DNA reads TGTGCCAGCAGGACGGGACTAGATAAATTCACAGATACGCAGTATTTT.

This sequence joins TRBV20-1 and TRBJ2-1, with D maybe TRBD2 (5 bases). V lost 6 bases and J lost 4, with 10 bases in between. Germline V CDR1 and CDR2: DFQATT, SNEGSKA (reference sequence). The CDR3 runs 12 residues. CDR3 protein: CSANRGYNEQFF. CDR3 coding DNA: TGCAGTGCCAACCGGGGATACAATGAGCAGTTCTTC.

The chain joins TRBV10-3 to TRBJ2-1; 9 bases map to TRBD2. Germline loops: CDR1 ENHRY, CDR2 SYGVKD. The CDR3 covers 19 residues. The V segment lost 0 bases and the J segment 0 bases; nucleotides outside the gene matches: 9. Here the CDR3 reads CAISESKVSSGSSYNEQFF. The CDR3 DNA reads as TGTGCCATCAGTGAGTCGAAAGTGAGTAGCGGGAGCTCCTACAATGAGCAGTTCTTC.

This clonotype showed up just once. The chain uses TRBV21-1 and TRBJ1-6. TRBV21-1 is annotated as a pseudogene. This CDR3 spans 16 amino acids. As DNA, the CDR3 is TGTGCCAGCAGCAAACAAATAGGGTTGGATAATTCACCCCTCCACTTT. Its protein is CASSKQIGLDNSPLHF.

This chain uses TRBV29-1 with TRBJ2-1, with TRBD2 matching 11 bases. This CDR3 is built from 12 residues. The junction had 5 bases not matched to a gene; V was cut back by 7 bases and J by 9 bases. Germline V gene sequence: CDR1 SQVTM, CDR2 ANQGSEA. The CDR3, as DNA: TGCAGCGGCACTAGCGGGAGAGGTGAGCAGTTCTTC. Amino acids: CSGTSGRGEQFF.

This clonotype was picked up one time. Sequence at one end of the junction differs from germline and may be a read error. V is TRBV12-3 or TRBV12-4 and J is TRBJ2-7; D possibly corresponds to TRBD1 (6 bases). The CDR3 has 14 amino acids. In nucleotides, the CDR3 is TGTGCCATCAGTATCGGGGACAACTCCTACGAGCAGTACTTC. As protein: CAISIGDNSYEQYF.

The gene calls are TRBV20-1 and TRBJ2-1, with D unclear. The CDR3 is 14 residues long. Germline assignment: CDR1 DFQATT and CDR2 SNEGSKA (reference sequence). Trimming took 4 bases from V and 0 from J, leaving 10 bases between them. The CDR3 DNA reads TGCAGTGCTACCCCTAGGAGCTCCTACAATGAGCAGTTCTTC. It codes for CSATPRSSYNEQFF.